One and the same sample provided the 30 T cell receptor beta chains below, sequenced in a study of blood T cell repertoires in COVID-19. Libraries were prepared by immunoSEQ multiplex PCR; TCRdb keeps only in-frame clonotypes and omits some of them. Of over 150,000 clones in the sample, roughly 83% are singletons; the top ten hold roughly 2.8%. Sequencing was done on a sample of peripheral blood. The receptors were gathered from a woman aged 55-69 years with acute or convalescent COVID-19.

The chain uses TRBV12-5 and TRBJ2-3; 7 bases fit TRBD2. The CDR3 is made up of 15 amino acids. Germline CDR1 LGHNT, CDR2 FRNRAP. With 1 base clipped from V and 2 bases from J, the junction kept 3 bases outside the gene matches. This CDR3 reads CASGLGGGTTDTQYF. Here the CDR3 DNA reads TGTGCTAGTGGTTTGGGGGGGGGAACCACAGATACGCAGTATTTT.

This clone was seen a handful of times. The rearrangement uses TRBV25-1 and TRBJ1-6; tentative D call: TRBD1 (5 bases). Germline CDR1 MGHDK, CDR2 SYGVNS. This CDR3 is 17 amino acids long. V shed 3 bases and J shed 1 base, with 13 bases lying between them. CDR3 in amino acids: CASSDGAGWSYNSPLHF. The CDR3 DNA is TGTGCCAGCAGTGATGGGGCAGGGTGGTCCTATAATTCACCCCTCCACTTT.

This chain uses TRBV5-1 with TRBJ1-1; possibly TRBD1 for D (5 bases). Germline CDR1 is SGHRS and CDR2 is YFSETQ. This CDR3 spans 13 amino acids. V dropped 7 bases and J dropped 4 bases, with 14 bases sitting between them. In DNA form, the CDR3 reads TGCGCCAGCTCAGGGAAAGGGGTCACTGAAGCTTTCTTT. Its translation is CASSGKGVTEAFF.

The gene calls are TRBV7-9 and TRBJ1-2, with D uncertain. V was pared by 1 base and J by 0 bases, with 12 bases between. The CDR3 is 16 amino acids. CDR1 is SEHNR, CDR2 FQNEAQ, per germline (reference sequence). The CDR3 loop is CASSLGLEAPNYGYTF. In DNA, the CDR3 is TGTGCCAGCAGCTTAGGGTTAGAGGCACCTAACTATGGCTACACCTTC.

The V and J genes are TRBV7-2 and TRBJ1-5; D not certain. Trimming took off 1 base at V and 0 bases at J, with 10 bases between the two ends. The CDR3 extends over 16 amino acids. Germline CDR1 and CDR2: SGHTA and FQGNSA. CDR3 in amino acids: CASSLGAPYSNQPQHF. In DNA, the CDR3 is TGTGCCAGCAGCTTAGGGGCACCGTATAGCAATCAGCCCCAGCATTTT.

V and J are TRBV19 and TRBJ2-1; D not certain. CDR3 length: 15 amino acids. In germline, CDR1 is LNHDA, CDR2 SQIVND (reference sequence). Trimming removed 4 bases at V and 7 bases at J, with 17 bases between. The CDR3: CASSNAFLNTNEQFF. CDR3 sequence (DNA): TGTGCCAGTAGTAATGCATTTCTTAACACGAATGAGCAGTTCTTC. Full variable domain (outside the CDR3, taken from reference TRBV19 and TRBJ2-1): DGGITQSPKYLFRKEGQNVTLSCEQNLNHDAMYWYRQDPGQGLRLIYYSQIVNDFQKGDIAEGYSVSREKKESFPLTVTSAQKNPTAFYLCASSNAFLNTNEQFFGPGTRLTVL.

V usage is TRBV5-4 and J usage is TRBJ1-2; maybe TRBD1 (6 bases). Germline assignment: CDR1 SGHNT and CDR2 YYREEE (reference sequence). Deletions cut 4 bases from V and 3 bases from J, with 22 bases between. The CDR3 is 17 residues long. The CDR3 DNA follows: TGTGCCAGCAGCCCTAAGGACGGGGGGGGCCCCTACTATGGCTACACCTTC. It translates to CASSPKDGGGPYYGYTF.

On this clone: The germline gene is not matched at one end of the junction; a read error may be the cause. The chain recombines TRBV5-6 with TRBJ2-5, with 7 bases matching TRBD2. The CDR3 is 16 amino acids. Germline V gene lookup returns CDR1 SGHDT and CDR2 YYEEEE. CDR3 region: CASRLGLGGYQETQYF. DNA of the CDR3: TGTGCCAGCAGATTGGGTCTGGGGGGGTACCAAGAGACCCAGTACTTC. The full variable domain, rest sourced from reference TRBV5-6 and TRBJ2-5, is DAGVTQSPTHLIKTRGQQVTLRCSPKSGHDTVSWYQQALGQGPQFIFQYYEEEERQRGNFPDRFSGHQFPNYSSELNVNALLLGDSALYLCASRLGLGGYQETQYFGPGTRLLVL.

V gene TRBV29-1 combines with J gene TRBJ1-3, with TRBD1 identical over 7 bases. The V gene end was trimmed by 6 bases and the J gene end by 2 bases; junction bases not matched to a gene: 4. Germline V gene data show CDR1 as SQVTM and CDR2 as ANQGSEA. The CDR3 runs 13 residues. CDR3 nucleotides: TGCAGCGTCGTCGGACAGGCTGGAAACACCATATATTTT. Translation gives CSVVGQAGNTIYF.

The CDR3 loop reads CASSQTGTSQYF. In DNA, the CDR3 is TGTGCCAGCAGCCAGACAGGGACTTCCCAGTACTTC. The chain combines TRBV6-5 with TRBJ2-5, with D possibly being TRBD1 (7 bases). The V end lost 6 bases, the J end lost 9 bases, and 14 bases lay between the germline ends. The CDR3 extends over 12 amino acids. The germline V gene has CDR1 MNHEY and CDR2 SVGAGI.

The J gene is TRBJ2-5, the V gene TRBV6-2 or TRBV6-3, with D perhaps matching TRBD2 (7 bases). CDR1 and CDR2 (germline): MNHEY, SVGEGT. CDR3 length: 16 amino acids. V was pared by 6 bases and J by 5 bases, with 22 bases between. As DNA, the CDR3 is TGTGCCAGCAGACCTCGGGCGGGGGCTGCTACGGAGACCCAGTACTTC. It yields the protein CASRPRAGAATETQYF.

This clone was seen a single time. A read error may account for a junction end that differs from germline. The J gene is TRBJ1-5, the V gene TRBV15; D perhaps matches TRBD1 (6 bases). The CDR3 has 14 residues. Germline V gene sequence: CDR1 LNHNV, CDR2 YYDKDF (reference sequence). Here the CDR3 reads CATSGDRSNQPQHF. The CDR3 DNA is TGTGCCACCAGCGGAGACAGGAGCAATCAGCCCCAGCATTTT.

This clone was counted between two and nine times. This chain links TRBV5-1 with TRBJ2-1; 8 nucleotides align to TRBD1. Looked up from germline, CDR1 is SGHRS and CDR2 is YFSETQ. This CDR3 has 15 residues. The J segment lost 0 bases and the V segment lost 5 bases, leaving 4 bases of the junction unmatched. This CDR3 is CASSVGTGSYNEQFF. The DNA for the CDR3 is TGCGCCAGCAGTGTTGGGACAGGCTCCTACAATGAGCAGTTCTTC.

The CDR3 DNA follows: TGTGCCAGCAGCCGAGACAGGGGGCAGGAGACCCAGTACTTC. Translation gives CASSRDRGQETQYF. This rearrangement joins TRBV6-5 to TRBJ2-5; 10 nucleotides align to TRBD1. Looked up from germline, CDR1 is MNHEY and CDR2 is SVGAGI. The CDR3 has 14 amino acids. The ends lost 6 bases at V and 5 bases at J; junction bases unmatched: 6.

The chain has TRBV11-2 and TRBJ2-7; D ambiguous. CDR1 and CDR2 (germline): SGHAT, FQNNGV. Trimming pared 5 bases from V and 3 bases from J, leaving 14 bases between. The CDR3 is 14 amino acids. The CDR3 protein is CASSRLSENYEQYF. CDR3 sequence (DNA): TGTGCCAGCAGCCGACTTTCAGAGAACTACGAGCAGTACTTC.

V and J are TRBV7-2 and TRBJ1-2; D is undetermined. The CDR3 sequence is 15 residues long. The ends were cut back, 0 bases at V and 4 bases at J, with 12 bases in the middle. Germline CDR1 reads SGHTA; CDR2 reads FQGNSA. CDR3 coding DNA: TGTGCCAGCAGCTTAGCGGTTGGAGGGAGCTATGGCTACACCTTC. Protein sequence: CASSLAVGGSYGYTF.

The chain uses TRBV7-2 and TRBJ2-2; no clear D gene. Trimming cost V 4 bases and J 1 base, with 10 bases left between them. This CDR3 is built from 15 residues. From germline, CDR1 is SGHTA and CDR2 FQGNSA. The CDR3 spells CASSSQPGNTGELFF. The CDR3 DNA reads as TGTGCCAGCAGCTCGCAACCGGGGAACACCGGGGAGCTGTTTTTT.

This chain connects TRBV6-2 or TRBV6-3 to TRBJ1-2; 8 bases align to TRBD1. The CDR3 consists of 15 residues. Looked up from germline, CDR1 is MNHEY and CDR2 is SVGEGT. V lost 5 bases and J lost 6; bases outside the gene matches: 11. CDR3 amino acids: CASSDPTGDDDGYTF. The CDR3 coding sequence is TGTGCCAGCAGTGACCCGACAGGGGATGATGATGGCTACACCTTC.

This chain uses TRBV4-1 with TRBJ2-7; maybe TRBD1 (6 bases). Germline assignment: CDR1 MGHRA and CDR2 YSYEKL. The CDR3 sequence is 14 residues long. Trimming took off 2 bases at V and 4 bases at J, with 12 bases between the two ends. CDR3 coding DNA: TGCGCCAGCAGCCAACGGGACACCAAATACGAGCAGTACTTC. It codes for CASSQRDTKYEQYF.

The V gene is TRBV19, the J gene TRBJ2-5, with 9 bases lining up with TRBD2. The ends lost 2 bases at V and 2 bases at J; junction bases unmatched: 3. Germline V gene data show CDR1 as LNHDA and CDR2 as SQIVND (reference sequence). The CDR3 loop spans 15 amino acids. DNA of the CDR3: TGTGCCAGTAGTATAAGCGGGGGGACTCAAGAGACCCAGTACTTC. This gives the protein CASSISGGTQETQYF.

The CDR3 spells CASSLGRSYEQYF. CDR3 coding DNA: TGTGCCAGCAGCTTAGGGCGCTCCTACGAGCAGTACTTC. The J gene is TRBJ2-7, the V gene TRBV7-3, with no clear D. V lost 2 bases and J 0 bases, leaving 5 bases between the germline ends. The CDR3 contains 13 residues. The germline gives CDR1 SGHTA, CDR2 FQGTGA.

The V gene is TRBV11-3, the J gene TRBJ2-2; D is perhaps TRBD2 (5 bases). Germline CDR1 SGHNT, CDR2 YENEEA. Trimming removed 1 base at V and 0 bases at J, with 12 bases between. CDR3 size: 17 residues. In DNA, the CDR3 is TGTGCCAGCAGCTTAGTCTCGGGAAAGGCGAACACCGGGGAGCTGTTTTTT. Translation: CASSLVSGKANTGELFF. The whole variable domain, remainder taken from reference TRBV11-3 and TRBJ2-2, is EAGVVQSPRYKIIEKKQPVAFWCNPISGHNTLYWYLQNLGQGPELLIRYENEEAVDDSQLPKDRFSAERLKGVDSTLKIQPAELGDSAVYLCASSLVSGKANTGELFFGEGSRLTVL.

This clone was seen a few times. V is TRBV3-1 (or the pseudogene TRBV3-2) and J is TRBJ2-3, with a tentative D call TRBD2 (5 bases). Looked up from germline, CDR1 is LGHDT and CDR2 is YNNKEL (reference sequence). The CDR3 runs to 15 residues. The ends were cut back, 7 bases at V and 3 bases at J, with 17 bases in the middle. The CDR3 sequence: CASTPGFLLTDTQYF. For the CDR3, the DNA is TGTGCCAGCACCCCGGGGTTTTTACTAACAGATACGCAGTATTTT.

This clone was seen only a few times. V gene TRBV7-9 combines with J gene TRBJ1-3; D gene ambiguous. The CDR3 consists of 12 residues. V lost 8 bases and J 0 bases, leaving 5 bases between the germline ends. The V gene's germline CDR1 is SEHNR and CDR2 FQNEAQ (reference sequence). The CDR3 is CASGSSGNTIYF. As DNA, the CDR3 is TGTGCCAGCGGCAGCTCTGGAAACACCATATATTTT.

The rearrangement uses TRBV12-5 and TRBJ2-3, with a tentative D call TRBD2 (5 bases). CDR1 is LGHNT and CDR2 is FRNRAP in the germline V gene. The CDR3 contains 15 residues. Trimming stripped 1 base from V and 5 bases from J, with 13 bases between. Written as DNA, the CDR3 is TGTGCTAGTGGTTTGGGCAGTACTGGAGGAGATACGCAGTATTTT. Amino acid sequence: CASGLGSTGGDTQYF. The variable domain in full, completed from reference TRBV12-5 and TRBJ2-3, reads DARVTQTPRHKVTEMGQEVTMRCQPILGHNTVFWYRQTMMQGLELLAYFRNRAPLDDSGMPKDRFSAEMPDATLATLKIQPSEPRDSAVYFCASGLGSTGGDTQYFGPGTRLTVL.

V usage is TRBV12-5 and J usage is TRBJ1-5, with TRBD1 as a possible D gene (5 bases). The germline V gene encodes CDR1 LGHNT and CDR2 FRNRAP. Trimming took off 5 bases at V and 2 bases at J, with 13 bases between the two ends. CDR3 size: 15 residues. CDR3 protein: CASGPVDTGNQPQHF. CDR3 coding DNA: TGTGCTAGTGGTCCCGTGGACACCGGCAATCAGCCCCAGCATTTT.

This sequence joins TRBV5-6 and TRBJ2-3; no clear D. The V gene lost 0 bases and the J gene lost 0 bases, with 2 bases spanning the gap. This CDR3 has 13 amino acids. Per the germline V gene, CDR1 is SGHDT and CDR2 is YYEEEE. CDR3 region: CASSLVSTDTQYF. The CDR3, as DNA: TGTGCCAGCAGCTTGGTAAGCACAGATACGCAGTATTTT.

The gene calls are TRBV11-3 and TRBJ2-4; TRBD2 might be the D (7 bases). The CDR3 runs to 18 residues. CDR1 is SGHNT, CDR2 YENEEA, per germline. V was clipped by 4 bases and J by 3 bases, with 22 bases between them. This CDR3 reads CASSSNLGAGAHKNIQYF. CDR3 nucleotides: TGTGCCAGCAGCTCCAACCTCGGGGCGGGGGCGCACAAAAACATTCAGTACTTC.

Only a few counts were recorded for this clone. The CDR3 loop reads CASSQAGGKHNEQFF. In nucleotides, the CDR3 is TGTGCCAGCAGTCAAGCGGGGGGAAAACACAATGAGCAGTTCTTC. The chain links TRBV28 to TRBJ2-1, with 9 nucleotides matching TRBD2. The V gene's germline CDR1 is MDHEN and CDR2 SYDVKM. Losses at the gene ends were 5 bases for V and 5 bases for J; bases not matched to a gene: 7. The CDR3 length is 15 residues.

The chain joins TRBV9 to TRBJ1-6, with a tentative D call TRBD1 (6 bases). Germline CDR1 SGDLS, CDR2 YYNGEE. Trimming removed 4 bases at V and 3 bases at J, with 14 bases between. This CDR3 comprises 16 residues. The CDR3 spells CASSRLGTNYNSPLHF. As DNA, the CDR3 is TGTGCCAGCAGCCGCCTCGGGACAAACTATAATTCACCCCTCCACTTT. Complete variable domain (other parts from reference TRBV9 and TRBJ1-6): DSGVTQTPKHLITATGQRVTLRCSPRSGDLSVYWYQQSLDQGLQFLIQYYNGEERAKGNILERFSAQQFPDLHSELNLSSLELGDSALYFCASSRLGTNYNSPLHFGNGTRLTVT.